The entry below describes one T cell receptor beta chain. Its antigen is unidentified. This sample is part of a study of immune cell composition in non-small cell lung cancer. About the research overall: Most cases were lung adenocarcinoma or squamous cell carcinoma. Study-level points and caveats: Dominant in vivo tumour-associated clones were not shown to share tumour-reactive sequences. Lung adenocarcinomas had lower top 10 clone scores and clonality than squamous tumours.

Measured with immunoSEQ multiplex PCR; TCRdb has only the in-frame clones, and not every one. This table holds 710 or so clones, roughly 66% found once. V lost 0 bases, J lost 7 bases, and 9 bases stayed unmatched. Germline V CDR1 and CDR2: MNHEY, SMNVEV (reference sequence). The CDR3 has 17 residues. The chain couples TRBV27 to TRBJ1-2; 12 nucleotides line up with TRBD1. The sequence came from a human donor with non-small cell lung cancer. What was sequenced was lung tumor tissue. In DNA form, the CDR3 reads TGTGCCAGCAGTTTATCCCTCACCGGGACAGGGGGCGGTGGCTACACCTTC. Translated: CASSLSLTGTGGGGYTF.